This T cell receptor beta chain was captured by sequencing in a study of T cell changes during pregnancy in multiple sclerosis. Sequencing used immunoSEQ multiplex PCR; TCRdb keeps in-frame clones, though not all of them. This sample has 50,000 to 75,000 clones, with about nine tenths found just once. This CDR3 comprises 13 residues. The V gene's germline CDR1 is LNHDA and CDR2 SQIVND (reference sequence). V lost 2 bases and J 7 bases, leaving 11 bases between the germline ends. This TCR was sampled from a female donor in good health, enrolled as a control in a pregnancy study. The gene calls are TRBV19 and TRBJ1-1; D remains ambiguous. Sequenced material: peripheral blood, taken in the third trimester of pregnancy. For the CDR3, the DNA is TGTGCCAGTAGTATATTCCTGGGCGATGAAGCTTTCTTT. Protein sequence: CASSIFLGDEAFF.